The 13 T cell receptor beta chains below come from one sample, sequenced in a study of blood T cell repertoires in COVID-19 (dated by TCRdb to 2020 to 2022). Library preparation used the immunoSEQ multiplex PCR assay. TCRdb took this table from immuneACCESS and kept in-frame rearrangements with V and J called. Such tables lack part of the clones; where checked against another copy, unresolved V genes explain under half of the gap, and the rest is unexplained. The sample table records about 120,000 clones; nearly 90% of these occur just once. The leading ten clones occupy about 4% of the sample. Sequences were obtained from peripheral blood. Receptor source: a woman aged 55-70 years with COVID-19, enrolled during active disease.

The chain uses TRBV7-2 and TRBJ1-4; D is uncertain. Germline CDR1 reads SGHTA; CDR2 reads FQGNSA. Trimming removed 1 base from V and 2 bases from J, with 14 bases in between. This CDR3 has 17 residues. In DNA form, the CDR3 reads TGTGCCAGCAGCTTAGTCCGGGGAAGTGCCACTAATGAAAAACTGTTTTTT. Its translation: CASSLVRGSATNEKLFF.

The chain carries TRBV5-1 and TRBJ1-4, with 9 bases identical to TRBD1. Per the germline V gene, CDR1 is SGHRS and CDR2 is YFSETQ. The CDR3 extends over 14 amino acids. After removal of 2 bases from V and 7 bases from J, the junction contained 3 bases not matched to a gene. CDR3 coding DNA: TGCGCCAGCAGCTTAACAGGGGGCGTTGAAAAACTGTTTTTT. Translating gives CASSLTGGVEKLFF. Supplemented by reference TRBV5-1 and TRBJ1-4, the full variable domain reads KAGVTQTPRYLIKTRGQQVTLSCSPISGHRSVSWYQQTPGQGLQFLFEYFSETQRNKGNFPGRFSGRQFSNSRSEMNVSTLELGDSALYLCASSLTGGVEKLFFGSGTQLSVL.

The V gene is TRBV7-2, the J gene TRBJ2-1; 10 bases line up with TRBD2. The length of the CDR3 is 16 residues. Germline V gene data show CDR1 as SGHTA and CDR2 as FQGNSA. With 3 bases clipped from V and 8 bases from J, the junction kept 10 bases outside the gene matches. CDR3 nucleotides: TGTGCCAGCAGCTTTGGGAGCGGGGGGGCCTGGTATGAGCAGTTCTTC. It yields the protein CASSFGSGGAWYEQFF.

J is TRBJ1-4 and V is TRBV11-2, with TRBD1 matching over 7 bases. The CDR3 is made up of 13 amino acids. From germline, CDR1 is SGHAT and CDR2 FQNNGV. J gave up 14 bases and V 4 bases, and 10 bases lay outside the gene matches. DNA of the CDR3: TGTGCCAGCAGCTCTCACCTGGACAGGAGGCTGTTTTTT. It specifies CASSSHLDRRLFF.

The genes are TRBV5-1 and TRBJ1-4; 8 bases agree with TRBD1. The CDR3 contains 14 residues. With V trimmed by 3 bases and J by 6 bases, 4 bases remained unmatched. Germline V gene sequence: CDR1 SGHRS, CDR2 YFSETQ. CDR3 in DNA: TGCGCCAGCAGCTCGAACAGGGGGGATGAAAAACTGTTTTTT. Encoded protein: CASSSNRGDEKLFF.

In its sample, this clone was seen once. The V and J genes are TRBV6-6 and TRBJ1-1, with 8 positions matching TRBD1. The germline CDR1 and CDR2 sequences are MNHNY and SVGAGI (reference sequence). The CDR3 spans 14 residues. V gave up 7 bases and J gave up 4 bases; unmatched junction bases: 8. The CDR3, as DNA: TGTGCCAGCATTTATACAGGGGGGAGCACTGAAGCTTTCTTT. Amino acid sequence: CASIYTGGSTEAFF.

The J gene is TRBJ1-2, the V gene TRBV9, with D unclear. The germline V gene encodes CDR1 SGDLS and CDR2 YYNGEE. Trimming left V 0 bases short and J 1 base short, with 16 bases between. The CDR3 has 17 residues. The CDR3 DNA reads as TGTGCCAGCAGCGTAGATATAAGTCAAAAACTTAACTATGGCTACACCTTC. It translates to CASSVDISQKLNYGYTF.

The V gene is TRBV6-1, the J gene TRBJ1-3; tentative D call: TRBD1 (6 bases). Germline CDR1 is MNHNS and CDR2 is SASEGT. The V gene lost 6 bases and the J gene lost 0 bases, with 9 bases spanning the gap. The CDR3 is made up of 14 amino acids. The CDR3 protein is CASRTGSSGNTIYF. The CDR3 DNA is TGTGCCAGCAGAACAGGGAGCTCTGGAAACACCATATATTTT.

V is TRBV9 and J is TRBJ2-3; TRBD1 might be the D (6 bases). Germline lookup yields CDR1 SGDLS and CDR2 YYNGEE. The CDR3 is 14 residues long. Trimming removed 1 base at V and 1 base at J, with 7 bases between. The CDR3 DNA reads as TGTGCCAGCAGCGTACCAGGGGGCACAGATACGCAGTATTTT. It encodes CASSVPGGTDTQYF. The whole variable domain, filled in from reference TRBV9 and TRBJ2-3, reads DSGVTQTPKHLITATGQRVTLRCSPRSGDLSVYWYQQSLDQGLQFLIQYYNGEERAKGNILERFSAQQFPDLHSELNLSSLELGDSALYFCASSVPGGTDTQYFGPGTRLTVL.

The chain has TRBV5-1 and TRBJ2-7, with 8 bases fitting TRBD1. The CDR3 runs to 14 residues. The trim removed 2 bases at V and 5 bases at J, leaving 6 bases unmatched. Germline assignment: CDR1 SGHRS and CDR2 YFSETQ. The CDR3 reads CASSFMTGVDEQYF. The CDR3 DNA reads TGCGCCAGCAGCTTCATGACAGGGGTCGACGAGCAGTACTTC.

The V and J genes are TRBV19 and TRBJ1-4; TRBD1 matches 8 bases. In germline, CDR1 is LNHDA, CDR2 SQIVND (reference sequence). The J segment lost 7 bases and the V segment lost 10 bases, leaving 8 bases of the junction unmatched. This CDR3 has 13 residues. The CDR3 loop is CAISRGRGEKLFF. CDR3 nucleotides: TGTGCCATCTCCAGGGGGCGCGGTGAAAAACTGTTTTTT.

This chain links TRBV4-3 with TRBJ2-7; TRBD1 matches at 8 bases. Germline-derived CDR1 and CDR2 are LGHNA and YSLEER. The CDR3 has 15 amino acids. With V trimmed by 5 bases and J by 3 bases, 9 bases remained unmatched. Here the CDR3 DNA reads TGCGCCAGCAGCAAGGACAGGGCTTTACGCTACGAGCAGTACTTC. Its protein is CASSKDRALRYEQYF.

Only a few counts were recorded for this clone. This chain links TRBV5-1 with TRBJ2-2; 10 bases map to TRBD2. Germline V gene lookup returns CDR1 SGHRS and CDR2 YFSETQ. This CDR3 contains 16 residues. V lost 4 bases to trimming and J lost 2 bases; unmatched junction nucleotides: 5. DNA of the CDR3: TGCGCCAGCAGCGCTTTAGCGGGGGGTAACACCGGGGAGCTGTTTTTT. It translates to CASSALAGGNTGELFF.